This TCR beta chain was sequenced in a study of T cells in Graves' hyperthyroidism and ophthalmopathy. RNA transcripts yielded amplified TCR beta CDR3 regions. During a first-round RT-PCR of the TCR CDR3, the HTBI primer set was used. Each CDR3 protein is one row after TCRdb ran MiXCR on the multiplex PCR reads. The repertoire consists of about 320,000 distinct CDR3 sequences, with roughly 17% occurring once and the leading ten covering around 34%. This CDR3 is 14 amino acids long. Looked up from germline, CDR1 is SGHTA and CDR2 is FQGNSA. Trimming pared 5 bases from V and 5 bases from J, leaving 15 bases between. Graves' hyperthyroidism without ophthalmopathy progression within 18 months was termed stable.

V gene TRBV7-2 combines with J gene TRBJ2-5; D unresolved. What was sequenced was blood. This clonotype originated in a man aged 25-45 years with Graves' hyperthyroidism. CDR3 amino acids: CASSAQSSRETQYF. The DNA for the CDR3 is TGTGCCAGCAGCGCCCAATCCAGTAGGGAGACCCAGTACTTC.